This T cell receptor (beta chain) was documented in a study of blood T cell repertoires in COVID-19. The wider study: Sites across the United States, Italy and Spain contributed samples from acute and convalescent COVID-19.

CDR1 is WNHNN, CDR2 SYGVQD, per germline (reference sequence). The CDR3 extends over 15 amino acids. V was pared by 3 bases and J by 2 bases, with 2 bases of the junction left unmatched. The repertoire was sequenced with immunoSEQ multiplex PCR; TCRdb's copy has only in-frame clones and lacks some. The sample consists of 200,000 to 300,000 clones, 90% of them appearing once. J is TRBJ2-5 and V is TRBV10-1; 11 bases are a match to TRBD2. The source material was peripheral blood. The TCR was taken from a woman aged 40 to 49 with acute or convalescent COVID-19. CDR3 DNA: TGCGCCAGCAGTGACTTAGCGGGGGGGCAAGAGACCCAGTACTTC. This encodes CASSDLAGGQETQYF.